This T cell receptor beta chain was captured in a study of identical twins. Study observations and caveats: High-abundance cord blood beta clonotypes had fewer insertions; memory repertoires showed none.

TCRdb called the 5' RACE reads again in MiXCR, with one record for every CDR3 protein. Among roughly 480,000 distinct CDR3 sequences, 24% were seen once, and the ten largest hold 2.9%. Trimming left V 4 bases short and J 6 bases short, with 13 bases between. CDR1 is SGDLS and CDR2 is YYNGEE in the germline V gene. CDR3 size: 14 residues. This clonotype turned up a few times. The antigen is undetermined. These data also featured in a second study, about T cells expressing NK-cell markers. That study adds: The study sequenced eight donors, seven HCMV-seropositive and one seronegative.

The receptor was derived from a woman between 18 and 29 years old in good health. The V gene is TRBV9, the J gene TRBJ2-2; no clear D gene. Sequenced sample: CD4+ T cells sorted from blood. The DNA of the CDR3 is TGTGCCAGCAGCTCGAGACTTTATCCCGGGGAGCTGTTTTTT. It yields the protein CASSSRLYPGELFF.